One T cell receptor beta chain is described in this entry. The antigen is unknown. This CDR3 has 17 residues. CDR1 and CDR2 from the germline V gene are SGHRS and YFSETQ. Deletions cut 0 bases from V and 0 bases from J, with 10 bases between. Generated by immunoSEQ multiplex PCR, the TCRdb table keeps only in-frame clones and is missing some. The sample lists tens of thousands of clones, roughly 82% occurring once. Regarding time point: week 47, end of study. Mutant IDH1 20-mer peptide, at 300 ug, made up each vaccine dose, with topical imiquimod. This sample was included in a study of a mutant IDH1 vaccine in newly diagnosed glioma. Across the whole study: Beginning 4-6 weeks after radiotherapy alone, or with temozolomide cycles, vaccination took place. In the visit schedule, V12 fell in week 35, while V13 fell in week 47. Earlier treatment was radiotherapy, temozolomide, or both, with most getting both.

Study-wide results and caveats: Vaccine-induced immune responses were detected in about 95% of patients.

This sequence originates from a man between 35 and 55 years old with glioma. Some clones in this sample may be carry-over from other donors' samples. The material sequenced was PBMCs, taken from a glioma patient whose treatment included an IDH1 peptide vaccine. This sequence joins TRBV5-1 and TRBJ2-6; D ambiguous. Here the CDR3 reads CASSLEVSLSGANVLTF. CDR3 bases: TGCGCCAGCAGCTTGGAGGTCAGCCTCTCTGGGGCCAACGTCCTGACTTTC. The complete variable domain, with remaining parts taken from reference TRBV5-1 and TRBJ2-6, reads KAGVTQTPRYLIKTRGQQVTLSCSPISGHRSVSWYQQTPGQGLQFLFEYFSETQRNKGNFPGRFSGRQFSNSRSEMNVSTLELGDSALYLCASSLEVSLSGANVLTFGAGSRLTVL.